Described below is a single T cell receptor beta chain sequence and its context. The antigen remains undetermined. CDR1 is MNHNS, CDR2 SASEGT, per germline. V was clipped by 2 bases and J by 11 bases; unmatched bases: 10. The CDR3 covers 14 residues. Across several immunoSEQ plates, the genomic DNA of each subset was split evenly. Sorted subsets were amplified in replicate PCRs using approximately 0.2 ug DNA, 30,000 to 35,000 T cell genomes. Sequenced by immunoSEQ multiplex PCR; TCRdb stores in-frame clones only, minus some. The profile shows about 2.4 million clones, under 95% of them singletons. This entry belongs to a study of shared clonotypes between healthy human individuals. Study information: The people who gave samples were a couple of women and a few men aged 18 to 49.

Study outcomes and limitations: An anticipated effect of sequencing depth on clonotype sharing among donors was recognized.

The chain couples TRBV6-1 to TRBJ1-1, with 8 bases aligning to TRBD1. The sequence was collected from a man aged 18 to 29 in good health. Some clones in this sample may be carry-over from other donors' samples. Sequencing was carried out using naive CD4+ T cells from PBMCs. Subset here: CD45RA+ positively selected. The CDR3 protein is CASSEMAETGDAFF. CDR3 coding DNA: TGTGCCAGCAGTGAAATGGCCGAGACAGGGGATGCTTTCTTT.